This T cell receptor (beta chain) came from a study of spatial heterogeneity in lung cancer. Single TCR cDNA molecules each had their own unique molecular identifier. TCRdb passed the 5' RACE reads through MiXCR, listing each CDR3 protein once. Altogether roughly 21,000 distinct CDR3 sequences are present, about 3.5% being singletons, with the ten largest covering 29%. By sample fraction, this clonotype is medium-sized. Its antigen is unidentified. Study findings and constraints: Blood contained ubiquitous expanded tumor TCRs more at resection than at follow-up.

Time point: sample taken at primary tumor resection. The authors sequenced whole RNA from tumor, nontumor lung or frozen PBMC without sorting. Sample: PBMCs, taken at surgery. The receptor comes from a female donor with early-stage non-small cell lung cancer.

The chain's CDR3 is CSVEEGGSGTGELFF. DNA of the CDR3: TGCAGCGTTGAGGAGGGGGGCTCGGGCACCGGGGAGCTGTTTTTT. The J gene is TRBJ2-2, the V gene TRBV29-1; the D call may be TRBD1 or TRBD2 (6 bases each). The V gene's germline CDR1 is SQVTM and CDR2 ANQGSEA. Deletions cut 3 bases from V and 4 bases from J, with 15 bases between. This CDR3 region has 15 residues.